This T cell receptor (beta chain) was recovered during a study of monozygotic twins with inflammatory bowel disease. The germline CDR1 and CDR2 sequences are SNHLY and FYNNEI. The CDR3 covers 12 residues. TCRdb reprocessed the 5' RACE reads and stores each CDR3 protein as one record, lacking DNA. The table lists 90,000 to 110,000 distinct CDR3 sequences. The sequencing sample was made of blood. This chain uses TRBV2 with TRBJ2-1; TCRdb selects TRBD2, and the lack of DNA leaves this call unchecked. This receptor was identified in a human donor with ulcerative colitis or Crohn's disease, or a healthy co-twin of an affected twin (not recorded which). CDR3: CASSESGRAQFF.